Below, one T cell receptor beta chain is given with its context. As yet, its antigen is unknown. This specimen belongs to a study of PD-1 blockade in mismatch repair-deficient tumors. The overall study: All were previously treated, progressing patients with 12 mismatch repair-deficient cancer types. General study points: Tumor-resident clones, often undetectable pretreatment in blood, expanded then contracted after pembrolizumab.

This CDR3 region has 13 residues. CDR1 is SGHNT and CDR2 is YENEEA in the germline V gene. Germline trimming cut 6 bases from V and 3 bases from J; bases unmatched to any gene: 5. PCR or immunohistochemistry showed mismatch repair deficiency in every enrolled patient. Method: immunoSEQ multiplex PCR; TCRdb's copy keeps in-frame clones and lacks some. The data hold 30,000 to 40,000 clones, with around 80% observed a single time. This sequence originates from an adult with mismatch repair-deficient cancer. The material was PBMCs, obtained approximately 6 weeks after starting pembrolizumab. The rearrangement links TRBV11-3 to TRBJ2-7; TRBD1 matches 7 bases. CDR3 region: CASSLPGGYEQYF. The CDR3 DNA reads TGTGCCAGCAGTCTGCCAGGGGGCTACGAGCAGTACTTC.